The sample holds a few counts of the clone carrying this T cell receptor (beta chain). Each CDR3 protein is one row after TCRdb ran MiXCR on the 5' RACE reads. The sample consists of about 240,000 distinct CDR3 sequences, about 7% of them appearing once. CDR3 size: 12 residues. Between the trimmed V and J ends, which lost 8 bases and 7 bases, there was a span of 12 bases. This sample is drawn from a study of T cells after yellow fever vaccination. The sequence came from a man under 40 who received the YFV17D yellow fever vaccine. This sequence joins TRBV12-3 or TRBV12-4 and TRBJ2-1; tentatively, D is TRBD1 (5 bases). Source: CD4+ T cells sorted from PBMCs, taken 15 days after the yellow fever booster vaccination. As DNA, the CDR3 is TGTGCCAGCTGGCAGGGCCGTAATGAGCAGTTCTTC. This sequence encodes CASWQGRNEQFF.